These T cell receptor beta chains were read from a single sample in a study of T cells in Graves' hyperthyroidism and ophthalmopathy. Using its own MiXCR run on the multiplex PCR reads, TCRdb lists one record per CDR3 protein. Of around 600,000 distinct CDR3 sequences listed, roughly 14% were seen once; the top ten hold roughly 6.6%. The material sequenced was blood. The source is a woman aged 30 to 39 with Graves' hyperthyroidism. CDR3s include the opening cysteine and the closing phenylalanine or tryptophan. The order of the fields is V gene, J gene, CDR3 length, CDR3 protein.

TRBV27	TRBJ2-5	15	CASSLLASGNETQYF
TRBV19	TRBJ1-5	16	CASSIQGGGKNQPQHF
TRBV7-2	TRBJ2-7	14	CASSSRLQGCEQYF
TRBV2	TRBJ1-5	15	CASSPGMGRNQPQHF
TRBV3-1	TRBJ1-2	14	CASSPPRGAYGYTF
TRBV2	TRBJ1-3	12	CASSEVGNTIYF
TRBV4-2	TRBJ2-3	16	CASSQEGTAVTDTQYF
TRBV24-1	TRBJ1-6	9	CATSAPLHF
TRBV30	TRBJ1-6	14	CAWSAGQGNSPLHF
TRBV7-9	TRBJ1-5	13	CASSLSETGLQHF
TRBV24-1	TRBJ2-3	13	CATSEPDGDTQYF
TRBV4-1	TRBJ1-4	16	CASSQGSTVRNEKLFF
TRBV6-2/TRBV6-3	TRBJ2-3	12	CASSATIDTQYF
TRBV29-1	TRBJ2-7	12	CSGRDSSYEQYF
TRBV30	TRBJ1-1	13	CARRGRMNTEAFF
TRBV19	TRBJ1-2	19	CASSIATADDRGIRRGYTF
TRBV2	TRBJ1-1	13	CASSAFGNTEAFF
TRBV20-1	TRBJ1-6	15	CSAKRFQGVNSPLHF
TRBV7-8	TRBJ1-1	13	CASRTSTDAEAFF
TRBV28	TRBJ2-7	16	CASSLGGRVRFYEQYF
TRBV6-8	TRBJ2-4	16	CASSPTAHVAKNIQYF
TRBV7-6	TRBJ2-5	13	CASSLPTQETQYF
TRBV27	TRBJ2-7	14	CASSLSQGVGEQYF
TRBV30	TRBJ2-3	14	CAWSMGGSTDTQYF
TRBV15	TRBJ1-2	12	CATSRDTGGYTF
TRBV19	TRBJ2-1	12	CASSLLGTEQFF
TRBV5-1	TRBJ2-7	14	CASSLAGSAASQYF
TRBV12-3/TRBV12-4	TRBJ1-1	17	CASSQGQGSFMNTEAFF
TRBV15	TRBJ2-7	13	CATSRQGSYEQYF
TRBV7-9	TRBJ2-7	14	CASSSQRASYEQYF
TRBV27	TRBJ2-5	15	CASSLGQGRIETQYF
TRBV27	TRBJ2-6	15	CASRRRGNGANVLTF
TRBV20-1	TRBJ1-1	15	CSARDPWMGATEAFF
TRBV5-8	TRBJ1-2	12	CASSLWDYGYTF
TRBV5-1	TRBJ2-1	13	CASSGAFYNEQFF
TRBV7-8	TRBJ2-3	14	CASSSQAGTDTQYF
TRBV11-2	TRBJ2-1	17	CASSLVSSGKLVNEQFF
TRBV12-3/TRBV12-4	TRBJ2-3	15	CASKPGLAGADTQYF
TRBV6-2/TRBV6-3	TRBJ1-2	19	CASSYSSRSPAGANYGYTF
TRBV30	TRBJ2-7	14	CAWEWTGKNYEQYF
TRBV13	TRBJ2-7	15	CASSLGVEGTGEQYF
TRBV3-1	TRBJ2-2	18	CASSQRTSGDTNTGELFF
TRBV2	TRBJ2-7	13	CASSRSGLYEQYF
TRBV2	TRBJ2-1	15	CASSLLPGSYNEQFF
TRBV20-1	TRBJ1-3	16	CSARERTGSSGNTIYF
TRBV18	TRBJ2-1	15	CASSPGEFLYNEQFF
TRBV10-3	TRBJ2-7	16	CAISNMGLADGYEQYF
TRBV3-1	TRBJ2-7	15	CASSQDGSFSYEQYF
TRBV7-9	TRBJ1-1	13	CASSLAKTGRAFF
TRBV9	TRBJ2-7	17	CASSVAQDSPHVYEQYF
TRBV20-1	TRBJ1-5	13	CSAGGASPQPQHF
TRBV18	TRBJ1-1	15	CASSPRGQVNTEAFF
TRBV30	TRBJ2-2	12	CALTRNTGELFF
TRBV6-1	TRBJ2-5	14	CASSEGPGQETQYF
TRBV27	TRBJ2-2	17	CASIAVAGGFYTGELFF